The next 30 T cell receptor beta chains were all read from a single sample in a study of blood T cell repertoires in COVID-19. Produced via immunoSEQ multiplex PCR; TCRdb's table is partial and in-frame only. This sample has roughly 80,000 clones; roughly nine tenths occur once, and the top ten carry around 5.1%. Sequencing used peripheral blood. These receptors were collected from an elderly woman with active or convalescent COVID-19.

V and J are TRBV5-1 and TRBJ2-3; 7 bases fit TRBD2. CDR3 length: 16 amino acids. With V trimmed by 1 base and J by 5 bases, 10 bases remained unmatched. The germline CDR1 and CDR2 sequences are SGHRS and YFSETQ. The CDR3 region has the DNA TGCGCCAGCAGCTTGTATCTAGCGGACCAGGGAGATACGCAGTATTTT. Its protein is CASSLYLADQGDTQYF.

This clone occurred once. The CDR3 DNA sequence: TGTGCCAGTAGTACCCATCGGGAGGGGAACACCGGGGAGCTGTTTTTT. As protein: CASSTHREGNTGELFF. The V and J genes are TRBV19 and TRBJ2-2; 8 nucleotides match TRBD2. This CDR3 is built from 16 residues. V shed 4 bases, J shed 1 base, and the junction held 5 bases outside the gene matches. The germline V gene has CDR1 LNHDA and CDR2 SQIVND (reference sequence).

The chain carries TRBV6-5 and TRBJ2-1, with 7 bases that match TRBD1. The CDR3 loop spans 12 amino acids. Per the germline V gene, CDR1 is MNHEY and CDR2 is SVGAGI. The trim removed 8 bases at V and 6 bases at J, leaving 4 bases unmatched. The CDR3 protein is CASEGQPNEQFF. The CDR3 DNA sequence: TGTGCCAGCGAGGGACAGCCCAATGAGCAGTTCTTC.

This chain links TRBV5-1 with TRBJ2-1; D is possibly TRBD2 (6 bases). This CDR3 is built from 17 residues. With 4 bases removed from V and 0 bases from J, the gap between germline ends came to 17 bases. Per the germline V gene, CDR1 is SGHRS and CDR2 is YFSETQ. The CDR3 DNA reads TGCGCCAGCAGCCCCCTGGTGGGGGGACTCTCCTACAATGAGCAGTTCTTC. Translated: CASSPLVGGLSYNEQFF.

The gene calls are TRBV7-2 and TRBJ2-2; 7 positions agree with TRBD1. CDR3 length: 15 amino acids. The V gene end was trimmed by 1 base and the J gene end by 5 bases; junction bases not matched to a gene: 4. Germline CDR1 and CDR2: SGHTA and FQGNSA. This CDR3 is CASSLVGRGTGELFF. The CDR3 coding sequence is TGTGCCAGCAGCTTAGTGGGCAGGGGGACCGGGGAGCTGTTTTTT.

This chain uses TRBV5-5 with TRBJ2-7; 7 positions agree with TRBD1. Germline lookup yields CDR1 SGHKS and CDR2 YYEKEE (reference sequence). J gave up 2 bases and V 0 bases, and 5 bases lay outside the gene matches. The CDR3 has 15 amino acids. CDR3 region: CASSLAGQGAYEQYF. DNA of the CDR3: TGTGCCAGCAGCTTGGCTGGTCAGGGGGCCTACGAGCAGTACTTC.

In nucleotides, the CDR3 is TGTGCCAGCAGTTACCGGTCCTTATTTGGTGGGCCCCAGCATTTT. It encodes CASSYRSLFGGPQHF. The chain carries TRBV6-2 or TRBV6-3 and TRBJ1-5; D not resolved. This CDR3 comprises 15 residues. V lost 2 bases and J lost 9, with 17 bases in between. CDR1 and CDR2 from the germline V gene are MNHEY and SVGEGT.

This clone was recorded once. The gene calls are TRBV5-1 and TRBJ2-5; D is unclear. The germline V and J ends were trimmed by 4 bases and 2 bases, with 6 bases remaining between them. CDR1 is SGHRS, CDR2 YFSETQ, per germline. The CDR3 spans 12 residues. CDR3 amino acids: CASSAGQETQYF. CDR3 in DNA: TGCGCCAGCAGCGCAGGACAAGAGACCCAGTACTTC.

This chain connects TRBV12-3 or TRBV12-4 to TRBJ2-1; tentative D call: TRBD2 (5 bases). CDR3 length equals 10 residues. The V end was cut by 11 bases, the J end by 8 bases, with 10 bases between. The chain's CDR3 is CAWPGDEQFF. As DNA, the CDR3 is TGTGCCTGGCCCGGGGATGAGCAGTTCTTC.

The chain employs TRBV5-5 and TRBJ1-6, with D unresolved. CDR3 length: 15 amino acids. Trimming removed 0 bases from V and 9 bases from J, with 13 bases in between. From germline, CDR1 is SGHKS and CDR2 YYEKEE (reference sequence). As DNA, the CDR3 is TGTGCCAGCAGCTTGGTGGGCCTCGCAAGTTCACCCCTCCACTTT. Encoded protein: CASSLVGLASSPLHF. Based on the CDR3 plus reference TRBV5-5 and TRBJ1-6, the full variable domain is DAGVTQSPTHLIKTRGQQVTLRCSPISGHKSVSWYQQVLGQGPQFIFQYYEKEERGRGNFPDRFSARQFPNYSSELNVNALLLGDSALYLCASSLVGLASSPLHFGNGTRLTVT.

This chain uses TRBV6-5 with TRBJ2-2; maybe TRBD2 (7 bases). The CDR3 sequence is 14 residues long. Germline-derived CDR1 and CDR2 are MNHEY and SVGAGI. The CDR3 protein is CATRGAGNTGELFF. The CDR3 DNA reads as TGTGCTACCCGGGGGGCTGGGAACACCGGGGAGCTGTTTTTT.

V usage is TRBV27 and J usage is TRBJ2-1; D is ambiguous. The CDR3 has 15 residues. The V gene's germline CDR1 is MNHEY and CDR2 SMNVEV (reference sequence). V dropped 2 bases and J dropped 4 bases, with 12 bases sitting between them. This CDR3 reads CASSLDFVSYNEQFF. As DNA, the CDR3 is TGTGCCAGCAGTTTAGATTTTGTTAGTTACAATGAGCAGTTCTTC.

The CDR3 DNA reads as TGCGCCAGCGGGGATCCCATAGCGGGAAGGTACGAGCAGTACTTC. Translation: CASGDPIAGRYEQYF. The chain carries TRBV4-1 and TRBJ2-7; 8 bases are shared with TRBD2. The J segment lost 4 bases and the V segment lost 8 bases, leaving 13 bases of the junction unmatched. Germline V CDR1 and CDR2: MGHRA, YSYEKL. The CDR3 loop spans 15 amino acids.

The V gene is TRBV5-4, the J gene TRBJ2-2, with D possibly TRBD1 on 6 matching bases. The germline V gene has CDR1 SGHNT and CDR2 YYREEE (reference sequence). Between the trimmed V and J ends, which lost 0 bases and 2 bases, there was a span of 11 bases. CDR3 length equals 16 residues. This CDR3 reads CASSLATGLNTGELFF. CDR3 nucleotide sequence: TGTGCCAGCAGCTTGGCAACAGGGTTAAACACCGGGGAGCTGTTTTTT.

The V and J genes are TRBV13 and TRBJ1-6; weak D call: TRBD1 (5 bases). Germline V lookup: CDR1 PRHDT, CDR2 FYEKMQ (reference sequence). The CDR3 consists of 12 residues. The ends were cut back, 6 bases at V and 10 bases at J, with 10 bases in the middle. CDR3 sequence: CASRDIGSPLHF. The CDR3 DNA reads TGTGCCAGCAGGGACATTGGATCACCCCTCCACTTT.

This chain joins TRBV5-1 and TRBJ1-4; possibly TRBD1 for D (5 bases). Germline V gives CDR1 SGHRS, CDR2 YFSETQ. This CDR3 region has 16 residues. V was pared by 0 bases and J by 8 bases, with 17 bases between. CDR3: CASSLVTGSGDEKLFF. CDR3 coding DNA: TGCGCCAGCAGCTTGGTCACAGGTTCCGGTGACGAAAAACTGTTTTTT.

This chain uses TRBV2 with TRBJ1-3; 7 bases agree with TRBD1. V dropped 5 bases and J dropped 4; count of bases not matched to a gene: 11. There are 16 residues in the CDR3. Looked up from germline, CDR1 is SNHLY and CDR2 is FYNNEI. The CDR3: CASSSTQGLSGNTIYF. In DNA form, the CDR3 reads TGTGCCAGCAGTTCGACACAGGGGCTATCGGGAAACACCATATATTTT.

This clone occurred a few times. V and J are TRBV5-6 and TRBJ2-1; 9 bases line up with TRBD2. This CDR3 is built from 16 residues. The germline CDR1 and CDR2 sequences are SGHDT and YYEEEE. Trimming took 0 bases from V and 8 from J; bases not matched to a gene: 9. CDR3 loop: CASSLGLTSGLYEQFF. In DNA, the CDR3 is TGTGCCAGCAGCTTGGGACTGACTAGCGGTCTCTATGAGCAGTTCTTC.

The gene calls are TRBV24-1 and TRBJ1-2; D is unclear. The germline gives CDR1 KGHDR, CDR2 SFDVKD. The V and J ends lost 8 bases and 1 base respectively, with 19 bases between them. The CDR3 covers 16 residues. The CDR3 is CATIKSGGFINYGYTF. DNA of the CDR3: TGTGCCACCATCAAGTCTGGAGGATTTATTAACTATGGCTACACCTTC.

The chain couples TRBV6-4 to TRBJ1-1, with a weak D call TRBD1 (6 bases). CDR3 length equals 13 residues. Germline loops: CDR1 MRHNA, CDR2 SNTAGT. With 6 bases removed from V and 1 base from J, the gap between germline ends came to 9 bases. As DNA, the CDR3 is TGTGCCAGCAGAACACAGGGGAACACTGAAGCTTTCTTT. Protein sequence: CASRTQGNTEAFF.

This clone was detected once. This chain links TRBV7-8 with TRBJ2-7, with D possibly TRBD1 on 6 matching bases. This CDR3 is built from 15 residues. V was shortened by 5 bases and J by 5 bases, with 19 bases between the two germline ends. Looked up from germline, CDR1 is SGHVS and CDR2 is FQNEAQ. CDR3 in amino acids: CASSQDTGKTDEQYF. Written as DNA, the CDR3 is TGTGCCAGCAGCCAAGATACAGGGAAAACCGACGAGCAGTACTTC.

The chain has TRBV3-1 (or the pseudogene TRBV3-2) and TRBJ2-7, with 8 bases identical to TRBD2. V lost 3 bases, J lost 2 bases, and 15 bases stayed unmatched. The CDR3 is 18 amino acids. Per germline, CDR1 LGHDT and CDR2 YNNKEL (reference sequence). In DNA form, the CDR3 reads TGTGCCAGCAGCCATCCAAGTCGGGGGGAGCGGGAGCCCTACGAGCAGTACTTC. Amino acid sequence: CASSHPSRGEREPYEQYF.

The genes are TRBV5-6 and TRBJ2-7; the D gene is possibly TRBD1 (7 bases). This CDR3 is built from 15 residues. With 4 bases removed from V and 3 bases from J, the gap between germline ends came to 17 bases. CDR1 and CDR2 from the germline V gene are SGHDT and YYEEEE. The CDR3 DNA follows: TGTGCCAGCAGCCGGACAGGACTACAAAACTACGAGCAGTACTTC. It yields the protein CASSRTGLQNYEQYF. The entire variable domain, with the rest obtained from reference TRBV5-6 and TRBJ2-7, is as follows: DAGVTQSPTHLIKTRGQQVTLRCSPKSGHDTVSWYQQALGQGPQFIFQYYEEEERQRGNFPDRFSGHQFPNYSSELNVNALLLGDSALYLCASSRTGLQNYEQYFGPGTRLTVT.

This clone was recorded only once. The J gene is TRBJ2-3, the V gene TRBV6-2 or TRBV6-3, with 7 nucleotides matching TRBD2. The CDR3 is 17 amino acids. Germline CDR1 is MNHEY and CDR2 is SVGEGT. The V gene end was trimmed by 5 bases and the J gene end by 0 bases; junction bases not matched to a gene: 11. The CDR3 region has the DNA TGTGCCAGCAGTCCCTCAAGCGGGGATGCTAGCACAGATACGCAGTATTTT. The encoded protein is CASSPSSGDASTDTQYF.

The V and J genes are TRBV6-5 and TRBJ2-3; 9 bases line up with TRBD1. CDR1 MNHEY and CDR2 SVGAGI come from the germline V gene. This CDR3 has 15 amino acids. V shed 6 bases and J 4 bases; nucleotides not matched to a gene: 8. The DNA for the CDR3 is TGTGCCAGCAGGAAGGGACAGGGCTTCGCAGATACGCAGTATTTT. Translation: CASRKGQGFADTQYF.

The rearrangement links TRBV6-5 to TRBJ2-5; 7 bases match TRBD2. The germline V gene has CDR1 MNHEY and CDR2 SVGAGI. With V trimmed by 4 bases and J by 0 bases, 2 bases remained unmatched. The CDR3 is 14 residues long. Written as DNA, the CDR3 is TGTGCCAGCAGTTCCGGGAGGCACCAAGAGACCCAGTACTTC. Amino acid sequence: CASSSGRHQETQYF.

V usage is TRBV18 and J usage is TRBJ2-3; 7 nucleotides align to TRBD1. CDR1 and CDR2 (germline): KGHSH, LQKENI. The CDR3 extends over 16 amino acids. The junction had 9 bases not matched to a gene; V was cut back by 1 base and J by 5 bases. The CDR3 region is CASSPQGAVGGDTQYF. Written as DNA, the CDR3 is TGTGCCAGCTCACCACAGGGGGCAGTAGGAGGAGATACGCAGTATTTT.

This clone was recorded once. The J gene is TRBJ1-2, the V gene TRBV7-3; TRBD1 matches 9 bases. J was trimmed by 4 bases and V by 5 bases; bases with no gene match: 8. The CDR3 runs to 15 residues. The germline V gene has CDR1 SGHTA and CDR2 FQGTGA. The CDR3 sequence is CASSLSGTGIYGYTF. DNA of the CDR3: TGTGCCAGCAGCCTTTCCGGGACAGGGATCTATGGCTACACCTTC. Supplemented by reference TRBV7-3 and TRBJ1-2, the full variable domain reads GAGVSQTPSNKVTEKGKYVELRCDPISGHTALYWYRQSLGQGPEFLIYFQGTGAADDSGLPNDRFFAVRPEGSVSTLKIQRTERGDSAVYLCASSLSGTGIYGYTFGSGTRLTVV.

The CDR3 DNA is TGTGCCAGCAGTAACCCAAGCGGGCGCGGGACGCAGTATTTT. It encodes CASSNPSGRGTQYF. V usage is TRBV6-6 and J usage is TRBJ2-3; the D gene is possibly TRBD2 (6 bases). The V end lost 5 bases, the J end lost 9 bases, and 18 bases lay between the germline ends. The CDR3 totals 14 residues. CDR1 is MNHNY, CDR2 SVGAGI, per germline (reference sequence).

The CDR3 spells CASSQDLGPSTGELFF. DNA of the CDR3: TGTGCCAGCAGCCAAGATCTGGGGCCCTCCACCGGGGAGCTGTTTTTT. V gene TRBV14 combines with J gene TRBJ2-2; TRBD1 might be the D (5 bases). The CDR3 runs to 16 residues. V dropped 0 bases and J dropped 4 bases, with 12 bases sitting between them. The germline CDR1 and CDR2 sequences are SGHDN and FVKESK.